This is a list of T cell receptor beta chains from one sample in a study of beta chain bispecific antibodies for T cell cancers. TCRdb passed the 5' RACE reads through MiXCR, listing each CDR3 protein once. This repertoire shows 21,000 or so distinct CDR3 sequences, under 3% found once; its top ten account for approximately 30%. No antigen has been identified for these receptors. The source material was healthy donor T cells cultured with leukemia cells. The receptors stem from a human donor in good health. Some clones in this sample may be carry-over from other donors' samples. Both conserved end residues are part of each CDR3. Fields, in order: clone size, CDR3 length, D gene, V gene, J gene, CDR3 DNA, CDR3 protein. The D gene is left open where the match is weak. Size is omitted from some rows. Given values are once, few, many or a class for expanded clones.

clone size: many
CDR3 length: 13
D gene: NA
V gene: TRBV7-8
J gene: TRBJ1-1
CDR3 DNA: TGTGCCAGCAGACGCCGCGGGGACACTGAAGCTTTCTTT
CDR3 protein: CASRRRGDTEAFF

clone size: many
CDR3 length: 16
D gene: NA
V gene: TRBV20-1
J gene: TRBJ2-7
CDR3 DNA: TGCAGTGCTTCCGGGATCTCAAACACAGATACGGAGATTAGGTACTTC
CDR3 protein: CSASGISNTDTEIRYF

clone size: many
CDR3 length: 12
D gene: NA
V gene: TRBV11-2
J gene: TRBJ2-7
CDR3 DNA: TGTGCCAGCAGCTTAGATGGTGACGAGCAGTACTTC
CDR3 protein: CASSLDGDEQYF

clone size: many
CDR3 length: 15
D gene: NA
V gene: TRBV5-6
J gene: TRBJ2-5
CDR3 DNA: TGTGCCAGCAGCTTCACGACCGGGGTCCAAGAGACCCAGTACTTC
CDR3 protein: CASSFTTGVQETQYF

clone size: many
CDR3 length: 12
D gene: NA
V gene: TRBV7-8
J gene: TRBJ2-1
CDR3 DNA: TGTGCCAGCAGCTTAGTTGACAATGAGCAGTTCTTC
CDR3 protein: CASSLVDNEQFF

clone size: many
CDR3 length: 13
D gene: NA
V gene: TRBV28
J gene: TRBJ2-7
CDR3 DNA: TGTGCCAGCAGTTTCAACGGCCCGGGGGAGCAGTACTTC
CDR3 protein: CASSFNGPGEQYF

clone size: many
CDR3 length: 15
D gene: NA
V gene: TRBV18
J gene: TRBJ2-7
CDR3 DNA: TGTGCCAGCTCACCGTTCGGACAGACGAACTACGAGCAGTACTTC
CDR3 protein: CASSPFGQTNYEQYF

clone size: many
CDR3 length: 15
D gene: NA
V gene: TRBV10-3
J gene: TRBJ1-2
CDR3 DNA: TGTGCCATCAGTGAGTCTAGGGGACCAAACTATGGCTACACCTTC
CDR3 protein: CAISESRGPNYGYTF

clone size: medium-sized
CDR3 length: 13
D gene: NA
V gene: TRBV5-1
J gene: TRBJ1-5
CDR3 DNA: TGCGCCAGCAGCTTGACAGGTTCTCAGCCCCAGCATTTT
CDR3 protein: CASSLTGSQPQHF

clone size: NA
CDR3 length: 11
D gene: NA
V gene: TRBV27
J gene: TRBJ1-2
CDR3 DNA: TGTGCCAACGGCGCATTCTATGGCTACACCTTC
CDR3 protein: CANGAFYGYTF

clone size: few
CDR3 length: 14
D gene: NA
V gene: TRBV9
J gene: TRBJ2-1
CDR3 DNA: TGTGCCAGCAGCGTAGAATTCGAGGACAATGAGCAGTTCTTC
CDR3 protein: CASSVEFEDNEQFF

clone size: many
CDR3 length: 16
D gene: TRBD2
V gene: TRBV27
J gene: TRBJ2-4
CDR3 DNA: TGTGCCAGCAGTTCACTAGCGGGGGCTTCCAAAAACATTCAGTACTTC
CDR3 protein: CASSSLAGASKNIQYF

clone size: many
CDR3 length: 17
D gene: NA
V gene: TRBV14
J gene: TRBJ1-1
CDR3 DNA: TGTGCCAGCAGCCGAATAGCCGGGGCCCTCGAGAACACTGAAGCTTTCTTT
CDR3 protein: CASSRIAGALENTEAFF

clone size: many
CDR3 length: 14
D gene: NA
V gene: TRBV15
J gene: TRBJ2-1
CDR3 DNA: TGTGCCACCCAGGACAGAGGAGATTACAATGAGCAGTTCTTC
CDR3 protein: CATQDRGDYNEQFF

clone size: many
CDR3 length: 15
D gene: TRBD1
V gene: TRBV5-1
J gene: TRBJ1-1
CDR3 DNA: TGCGCCAGCAGCCTACAGGGGAACGTGAACACTGAAGCTTTCTTT
CDR3 protein: CASSLQGNVNTEAFF

clone size: many
CDR3 length: 16
D gene: NA
V gene: TRBV5-4
J gene: TRBJ1-6
CDR3 DNA: TGTGCCAGCAGCTTCGCGTCGACCCGAAATAATTCACCCCTCCACTTT
CDR3 protein: CASSFASTRNNSPLHF

clone size: many
CDR3 length: 14
D gene: NA
V gene: TRBV29-1
J gene: TRBJ1-1
CDR3 DNA: TGCAGCGTTGAGTCGCCTCCCGGGAACACTGAAGCTTTCTTT
CDR3 protein: CSVESPPGNTEAFF

clone size: many
CDR3 length: 15
D gene: NA
V gene: TRBV7-9
J gene: TRBJ1-1
CDR3 DNA: TGTGCCAGCAGCTTCGGTGAGGGGTTGAACACTGAAGCTTTCTTT
CDR3 protein: CASSFGEGLNTEAFF

clone size: many
CDR3 length: 13
D gene: NA
V gene: TRBV5-6
J gene: TRBJ2-7
CDR3 DNA: TGTGCCAGTGTGGGGATGGGGACCGGCGAGCAGTACTTC
CDR3 protein: CASVGMGTGEQYF

clone size: medium-sized
CDR3 length: 16
D gene: TRBD2
V gene: TRBV20-1
J gene: TRBJ2-1
CDR3 DNA: TGCAGTGCTCCTCGACTAGCGGGGAGTTCCTACAATGAGCAGTTCTTC
CDR3 protein: CSAPRLAGSSYNEQFF

clone size: medium-sized
CDR3 length: 17
D gene: TRBD2
V gene: TRBV27
J gene: TRBJ2-1
CDR3 DNA: TGTGCCAGCAGTTTAGCGACGACTAGCCTCTTTTCCAATGAGCAGTTCTTC
CDR3 protein: CASSLATTSLFSNEQFF

clone size: many
CDR3 length: 14
D gene: NA
V gene: TRBV7-3
J gene: TRBJ2-7
CDR3 DNA: TGTGCCAGCAGCCCCTCCGGGACTGGCTACGAGCAGTACTTC
CDR3 protein: CASSPSGTGYEQYF

clone size: NA
CDR3 length: 13
D gene: NA
V gene: TRBV5-1
J gene: TRBJ2-7
CDR3 DNA: TGCGCCAGCAGCTTGGGTTCCGGCTACGAGCAGTACTTC
CDR3 protein: CASSLGSGYEQYF

clone size: many
CDR3 length: 14
D gene: TRBD2
V gene: TRBV6-5
J gene: TRBJ2-7
CDR3 DNA: TGTGCCAGCAGTTATGGCAGCGGGGGGTACGAGCAGTACTTC
CDR3 protein: CASSYGSGGYEQYF

clone size: many
CDR3 length: 12
D gene: NA
V gene: TRBV24-1
J gene: TRBJ2-1
CDR3 DNA: TGTGCCACATCCACCTCCTACAATGAGCAGTTCTTC
CDR3 protein: CATSTSYNEQFF

clone size: many
CDR3 length: 15
D gene: NA
V gene: TRBV15
J gene: TRBJ1-2
CDR3 DNA: TGTGCCACCAGCGGACGATTGGACAGCCTATATGGCTACACCTTC
CDR3 protein: CATSGRLDSLYGYTF

clone size: many
CDR3 length: 13
D gene: NA
V gene: TRBV18
J gene: TRBJ2-7
CDR3 DNA: TGTGCCAGCTCACCAGGACTGAGCTACGAGCAGTACTTC
CDR3 protein: CASSPGLSYEQYF

clone size: many
CDR3 length: 12
D gene: NA
V gene: TRBV9
J gene: TRBJ2-7
CDR3 DNA: TGTGCCAGCAGCGGAGGCAACTACGAGCAGTACTTC
CDR3 protein: CASSGGNYEQYF

clone size: many
CDR3 length: 15
D gene: NA
V gene: TRBV4-1
J gene: TRBJ2-7
CDR3 DNA: TGCGCCAGCAGCCCCAGAGTGAGGGCCGCCTACGAGCAGTACTTC
CDR3 protein: CASSPRVRAAYEQYF

clone size: many
CDR3 length: 16
D gene: NA
V gene: TRBV15
J gene: TRBJ1-4
CDR3 DNA: TGTGCCACCAGCACTCGGAGGACGGCCACTAATGAAAAACTGTTTTTT
CDR3 protein: CATSTRRTATNEKLFF

clone size: many
CDR3 length: 13
D gene: NA
V gene: TRBV14
J gene: TRBJ1-6
CDR3 DNA: TGTGCCAGCAGCCGGGGAGGAACTTCACCCCTCCACTTT
CDR3 protein: CASSRGGTSPLHF